This T cell receptor beta chain originates from a study of cytomegalovirus exposure and HLA in healthy donors. For this clone: Its target is unknown.

Germline loops: CDR1 WNHNN, CDR2 SYGVQD (reference sequence). V trimming: 6 bases; J trimming: 5 bases; junction bases outside the gene matches: 5. This CDR3 is 13 amino acids long. Study results and caveats: TCR beta V- and J-gene trimming, according to a later analysis, was linked to a missense DCLRE1C variant.

60 Vbeta and 13 Jbeta primers were used in PCR. Generated by immunoSEQ multiplex PCR, the TCRdb table keeps only in-frame clones and is missing some. The listing records over 150,000 clones. This receptor was taken from a boy younger than 18 in good health and CMV-seronegative. This chain uses TRBV10-1 with TRBJ2-7, with 9 nucleotides matching TRBD1. Sequenced sample: PBMCs. This chain's CDR3 is CASSADRGHEQYF. The CDR3 nucleotides read TGCGCCAGCAGCGCGGACAGGGGCCACGAGCAGTACTTC.